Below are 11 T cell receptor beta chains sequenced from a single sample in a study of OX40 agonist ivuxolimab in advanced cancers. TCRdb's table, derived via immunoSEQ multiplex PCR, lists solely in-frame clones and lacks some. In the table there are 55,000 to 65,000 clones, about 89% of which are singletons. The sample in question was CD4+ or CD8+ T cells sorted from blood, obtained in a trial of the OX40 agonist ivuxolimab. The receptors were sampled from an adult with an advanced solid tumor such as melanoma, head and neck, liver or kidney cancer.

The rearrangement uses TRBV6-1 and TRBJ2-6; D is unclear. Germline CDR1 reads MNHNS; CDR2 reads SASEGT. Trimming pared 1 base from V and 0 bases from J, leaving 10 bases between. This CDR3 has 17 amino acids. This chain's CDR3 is CASSEERRSSGANVLTF. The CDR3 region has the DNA TGTGCCAGCAGTGAAGAGAGGAGAAGCTCTGGGGCCAACGTCCTGACTTTC.

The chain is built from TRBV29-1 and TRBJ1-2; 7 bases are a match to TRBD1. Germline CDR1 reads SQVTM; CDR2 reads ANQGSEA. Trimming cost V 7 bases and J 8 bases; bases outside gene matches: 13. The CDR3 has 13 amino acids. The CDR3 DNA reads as TGCAGCGCCCTCAGAGAGGGGGCGAGGGGCTACACCTTC. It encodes CSALREGARGYTF.

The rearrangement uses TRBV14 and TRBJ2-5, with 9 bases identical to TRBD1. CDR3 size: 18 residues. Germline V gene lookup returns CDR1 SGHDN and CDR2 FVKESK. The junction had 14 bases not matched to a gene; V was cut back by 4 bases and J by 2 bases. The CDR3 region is CASSRKRGTGRIQETQYF. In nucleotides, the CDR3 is TGTGCCAGCAGCCGAAAGAGAGGGACAGGGAGGATACAAGAGACCCAGTACTTC.

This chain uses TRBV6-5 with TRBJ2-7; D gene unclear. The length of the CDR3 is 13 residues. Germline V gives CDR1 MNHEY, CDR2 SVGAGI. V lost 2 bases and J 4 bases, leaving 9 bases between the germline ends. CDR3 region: CASSYTYHYEQYF. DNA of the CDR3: TGTGCCAGCAGTTACACCTACCATTACGAGCAGTACTTC.

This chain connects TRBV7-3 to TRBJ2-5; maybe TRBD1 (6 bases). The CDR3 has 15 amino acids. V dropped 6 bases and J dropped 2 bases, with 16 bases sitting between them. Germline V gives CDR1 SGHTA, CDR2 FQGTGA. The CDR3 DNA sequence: TGTGCCAGCAGTTATCGACCGGGACATCAAGAGACCCAGTACTTC. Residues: CASSYRPGHQETQYF.

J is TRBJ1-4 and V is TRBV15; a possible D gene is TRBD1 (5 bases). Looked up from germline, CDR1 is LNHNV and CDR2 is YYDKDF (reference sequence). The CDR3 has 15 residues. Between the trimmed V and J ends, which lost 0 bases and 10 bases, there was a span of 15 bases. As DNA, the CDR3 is TGTGCCACCAGCAGAGATTATGGGACTGCTACAAAACTGTTTTTT. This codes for CATSRDYGTATKLFF.

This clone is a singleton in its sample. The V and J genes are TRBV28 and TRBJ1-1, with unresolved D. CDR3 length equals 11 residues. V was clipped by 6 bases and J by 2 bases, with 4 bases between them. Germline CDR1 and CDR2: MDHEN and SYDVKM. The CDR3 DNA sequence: TGTGCCAGCAGCACTAACACTGAAGCTTTCTTT. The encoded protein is CASSTNTEAFF.

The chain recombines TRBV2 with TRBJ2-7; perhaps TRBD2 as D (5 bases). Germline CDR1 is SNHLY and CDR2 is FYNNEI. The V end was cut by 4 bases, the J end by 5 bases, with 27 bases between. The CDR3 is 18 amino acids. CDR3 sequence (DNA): TGTGCCAGCAGTGTAACTACAACTTTTGGACTGGTAGCCGACGAGCAGTACTTC. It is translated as CASSVTTTFGLVADEQYF.

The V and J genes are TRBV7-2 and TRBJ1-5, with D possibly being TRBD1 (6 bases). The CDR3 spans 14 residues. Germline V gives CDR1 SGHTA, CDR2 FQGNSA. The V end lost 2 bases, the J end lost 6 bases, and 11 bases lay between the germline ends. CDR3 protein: CASSLWGAGQPQHF. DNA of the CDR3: TGTGCCAGCAGCTTATGGGGGGCTGGTCAGCCCCAGCATTTT.

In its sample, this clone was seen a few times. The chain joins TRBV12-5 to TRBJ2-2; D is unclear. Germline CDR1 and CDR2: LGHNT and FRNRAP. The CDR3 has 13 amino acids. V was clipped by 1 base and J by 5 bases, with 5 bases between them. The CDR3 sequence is CASGLARTGELFF. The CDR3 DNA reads TGTGCTAGTGGTTTGGCAAGGACCGGGGAGCTGTTTTTT.

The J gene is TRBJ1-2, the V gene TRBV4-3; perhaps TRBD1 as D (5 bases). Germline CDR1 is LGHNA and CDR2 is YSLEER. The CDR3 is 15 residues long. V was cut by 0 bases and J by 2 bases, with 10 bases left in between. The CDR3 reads CASSQDEGTNYGYTF. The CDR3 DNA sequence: TGCGCCAGCAGCCAAGATGAAGGGACGAACTATGGCTACACCTTC.